Listed here are 25 T cell receptor beta chains from one sample, sequenced in a study of CD8 T cells in ankylosing spondylitis. One entry per CDR3 protein, called by TCRdb with MiXCR from the 5' RACE reads. The sample contains some 150,000 distinct CDR3 sequences, under 45% of which appear only once. Sample: synovial fluid, either unsorted or a sorted T cell fraction (not recorded which). The origin of the receptors is a male donor with ankylosing spondylitis.

The chain has TRBV12-3 or TRBV12-4 and TRBJ1-5; 8 bases align to TRBD1. The junction had 10 bases not matched to a gene; V was cut back by 6 bases and J by 0 bases. The CDR3 runs to 17 residues. This CDR3 is CASRLIKTGDSNQPQHF. Written as DNA, the CDR3 is TGTGCCAGCAGACTTATCAAGACAGGGGATAGCAATCAGCCCCAGCATTTT.

The chain is built from TRBV9 and TRBJ1-2; D is perhaps TRBD1 (5 bases). V shed 0 bases and J shed 4 bases, with 19 bases lying between them. The CDR3 is 17 residues long. The germline V gene encodes CDR1 SGDLS and CDR2 YYNGEE. CDR3 protein: CASSVELGHMGAYGYTF. As DNA, the CDR3 is TGTGCCAGCAGCGTAGAGTTAGGACACATGGGAGCCTATGGCTACACCTTC.

CDR3 loop: CASSAPDYAAPYEQYF. The CDR3 nucleotides are TGTGCCAGCAGTGCACCTGACTACGCCGCCCCGTACGAGCAGTACTTC. This chain connects TRBV28 to TRBJ2-7; tentative D call: TRBD2 (5 bases). CDR1 is MDHEN and CDR2 is SYDVKM in the germline V gene. This CDR3 contains 16 residues. Trimming pared 5 bases from V and 4 bases from J, leaving 21 bases between.

Only a few counts were recorded for this clonotype. The chain joins TRBV2 to TRBJ2-7; D remains unclear. The CDR3 runs to 12 residues. Germline V gives CDR1 SNHLY, CDR2 FYNNEI. V lost 6 bases, J lost 4 bases, and 10 bases lay in between. CDR3 nucleotides: TGTGCCAGCAGAGGGCCACTTTACGAGCAGTACTTC. Translating gives CASRGPLYEQYF.

The chain joins TRBV12-3 or TRBV12-4 to TRBJ1-6; 8 bases are a match to TRBD1. CDR3 length: 16 amino acids. V dropped 1 base and J dropped 8; count of bases not matched to a gene: 7. The CDR3 reads CASSLEDRDDDSPLHF. The DNA for the CDR3 is TGTGCCAGCAGTTTAGAGGACAGGGACGATGATTCACCCCTCCACTTT.

J is TRBJ2-7 and V is TRBV6-6; perhaps TRBD1 as D (6 bases). Germline-derived CDR1 and CDR2 are MNHNY and SVGAGI (reference sequence). The CDR3 is 13 residues long. V was shortened by 6 bases and J by 1 base, with 10 bases between the two germline ends. CDR3: CASSRTGSYEQYF. Here the CDR3 DNA reads TGTGCCAGCAGCCGTACAGGGTCCTACGAGCAGTACTTC.

A few counts support this clonotype. The chain combines TRBV7-3 with TRBJ2-1, with 10 nucleotides matching TRBD2. Germline CDR1 and CDR2: SGHTA and FQGTGA. The CDR3 sequence is 17 residues long. V shed 2 bases, J shed 0 bases, and the junction held 4 bases outside the gene matches. In DNA, the CDR3 is TGTGCCAGCAGCTTACTCGCTAGCGGGGGCTCCTACAATGAGCAGTTCTTC. This codes for CASSLLASGGSYNEQFF. Combining the CDR3 with reference TRBV7-3 and TRBJ2-1 gives the whole variable domain GAGVSQTPSNKVTEKGKYVELRCDPISGHTALYWYRQSLGQGPEFLIYFQGTGAADDSGLPNDRFFAVRPEGSVSTLKIQRTERGDSAVYLCASSLLASGGSYNEQFFGPGTRLTVL.

J is TRBJ1-1 and V is TRBV5-1, with D hard to call. The V and J ends lost 0 bases and 3 bases respectively, with 6 bases between them. Germline V lookup: CDR1 SGHRS, CDR2 YFSETQ. The CDR3 has 13 amino acids. CDR3 loop: CASSLGAHTEAFF. DNA for the CDR3: TGCGCCAGCAGCTTGGGGGCGCACACTGAAGCTTTCTTT.

The chain employs TRBV3-1 and TRBJ2-3; TRBD2 matches 9 bases. Losses at the gene ends were 0 bases for V and 0 bases for J; bases not matched to a gene: 4. From germline, CDR1 is LGHDT and CDR2 YNNKEL (reference sequence). This CDR3 is 17 amino acids long. CDR3 loop: CASSQERRGGSTDTQYF. The DNA for the CDR3 is TGTGCCAGCAGCCAAGAAAGGCGGGGGGGGAGCACAGATACGCAGTATTTT.

This chain uses TRBV5-6 with TRBJ2-5; D not certain. The CDR3 consists of 20 residues. V was pared by 0 bases and J by 2 bases, with 26 bases between. Germline V gene lookup returns CDR1 SGHDT and CDR2 YYEEEE. As DNA, the CDR3 is TGTGCCAGCAGCTTGGAGGGTGCGGCCTTAAGTGTGGTTCAACAAGAGACCCAGTACTTC. It codes for CASSLEGAALSVVQQETQYF.

This clonotype has a handful of counts. The V gene is TRBV7-2, the J gene TRBJ1-3, with D perhaps matching TRBD1 (5 bases). CDR1 and CDR2 from the germline V gene are SGHTA and FQGNSA. V dropped 5 bases and J dropped 3 bases, with 20 bases sitting between them. The CDR3 has 17 amino acids. The CDR3 here is CASSLHGGDSVGNTIYF. The DNA for the CDR3 is TGTGCCAGCAGCCTTCACGGGGGGGATTCGGTTGGAAACACCATATATTTT.

The rearrangement joins TRBV5-5 to TRBJ1-2; TRBD1 aligns across 7 bases. The CDR3 extends over 16 amino acids. Germline loops: CDR1 SGHKS, CDR2 YYEKEE (reference sequence). The junction had 14 bases not matched to a gene; V was cut back by 4 bases and J by 5 bases. The CDR3 spells CASSPTGFSPGYGYTF. The CDR3 DNA reads TGTGCCAGCAGCCCGACAGGGTTCAGTCCGGGGTATGGCTACACCTTC.

In this sample, this clonotype turned up a few times. At one of its ends the junction is not consistent with the germline gene, which may arise from a read error. The chain recombines TRBV10-3 with TRBJ1-2; 7 nucleotides match TRBD1. CDR3 length: 11 residues. Germline V CDR1 and CDR2: ENHRY, SYGVKD. CDR3 coding DNA: TGTGCCATCAGGACCGGGACAGAGCTCGGCTTC. It specifies CAIRTGTELGF.

The CDR3 DNA sequence: TGTGCCAGCAGCTGGGGGCCTAGCGGGAGCTACAATGAGCAGTTCTTC. Its translation: CASSWGPSGSYNEQFF. The gene calls are TRBV7-7 and TRBJ2-1; the match to TRBD2 covers 10 bases. The CDR3 sequence is 16 residues long. Germline trimming cut 4 bases from V and 3 bases from J; bases unmatched to any gene: 6. From germline, CDR1 is SSHAT and CDR2 FNYEAQ (reference sequence).

The chain recombines TRBV20-1 with TRBJ2-1; 7 positions agree with TRBD1. The length of the CDR3 is 14 residues. The germline V gene encodes CDR1 DFQATT and CDR2 SNEGSKA (reference sequence). After removal of 6 bases from V and 4 bases from J, the junction contained 9 bases not matched to a gene. CDR3 sequence reads: CSANDRDRYNEQFF. The CDR3 DNA sequence: TGCAGTGCAAACGACAGGGACAGATACAATGAGCAGTTCTTC.

This clonotype was seen a handful of times. This chain joins TRBV12-3 or TRBV12-4 and TRBJ1-2, with D perhaps matching TRBD1 (5 bases). The V end was cut by 5 bases, the J end by 4 bases, with 17 bases between. This CDR3 region has 15 residues. The CDR3 protein is CASSPTGLKAYGYTF. CDR3 sequence (DNA): TGTGCCAGCAGTCCTACGGGACTGAAAGCCTATGGCTACACCTTC.

This clonotype has just a few counts. The V call is TRBV15, the J call TRBJ1-5; possible D gene TRBD1, 5 bases. Germline CDR1 LNHNV, CDR2 YYDKDF (reference sequence). This CDR3 comprises 21 residues. V was pared by 0 bases and J by 2 bases, with 26 bases between. The CDR3 nucleotides are TGTGCCACCAGCAGAGATTACAGGCACTCGATTGAAAGCATTCGCAATCAGCCCCAGCATTTT. Encoded protein: CATSRDYRHSIESIRNQPQHF.

This clonotype was picked up a small number of times. This sequence joins TRBV5-1 and TRBJ2-7; TRBD1 matches at 11 bases. Germline values: CDR1 SGHRS, CDR2 YFSETQ. With V trimmed by 6 bases and J by 3 bases, 8 bases remained unmatched. CDR3 length: 15 residues. CDR3 amino acids: CASNLAGTGGYEQYF. DNA for the CDR3: TGCGCCAGCAATCTAGCCGGGACAGGGGGCTACGAGCAGTACTTC.

This clonotype was recorded a few times. The V and J genes are TRBV5-1 and TRBJ2-1, with D maybe TRBD1 (6 bases). V was pared by 3 bases and J by 0 bases, with 16 bases between. The CDR3 consists of 17 residues. Germline CDR1 is SGHRS and CDR2 is YFSETQ. The CDR3 protein is CASSSPTGSSSYNEQFF. The CDR3 bases are TGCGCCAGCAGCTCGCCGACAGGTTCGAGCTCCTACAATGAGCAGTTCTTC.

This clonotype was observed at least ten times. The genes are TRBV5-1 and TRBJ2-7; 7 nucleotides align to TRBD2. The CDR3 is 14 residues long. Trimming cost V 1 base and J 2 bases; bases outside gene matches: 3. The germline CDR1 and CDR2 sequences are SGHRS and YFSETQ. The CDR3 region is CASSLYLAAYEQYF. CDR3 in DNA: TGCGCCAGCAGCTTGTATCTAGCGGCCTACGAGCAGTACTTC.

The chain carries TRBV5-6 and TRBJ1-2; 8 positions agree with TRBD1. This CDR3 is built from 13 residues. Losses at the gene ends were 3 bases for V and 14 bases for J; bases not matched to a gene: 12. The germline V gene encodes CDR1 SGHDT and CDR2 YYEEEE. CDR3 DNA: TGTGCCAGCAGCTACCGGGACAGGCTATGGTGGACCTTC. As protein: CASSYRDRLWWTF.

V is TRBV19 and J is TRBJ1-1; D is undetermined. The CDR3 is made up of 15 amino acids. Per the germline V gene, CDR1 is LNHDA and CDR2 is SQIVND (reference sequence). Trimming took off 8 bases at V and 0 bases at J, with 16 bases between the two ends. CDR3 nucleotides: TGTGCCAGTCGGGCCTCGGTTACTATGAACACTGAAGCTTTCTTT. Protein sequence: CASRASVTMNTEAFF.

The chain has TRBV27 and TRBJ2-7; TRBD2 matches at 7 bases. The V and J ends lost 10 bases and 0 bases, in that order; junction bases with no gene match: 9. Looked up from germline, CDR1 is MNHEY and CDR2 is SMNVEV (reference sequence). The CDR3 loop spans 14 amino acids. CDR3 sequence (DNA): TGTGCCACCCAAAAAAGCGGGGTCTCCTACGAGCAGTACTTC. The encoded protein is CATQKSGVSYEQYF.

This clonotype was seen a handful of times. The chain carries TRBV12-3 or TRBV12-4 and TRBJ1-1; 9 bases line up with TRBD1. The CDR3 is 14 residues long. V trimming: 0 bases; J trimming: 9 bases; junction bases outside the gene matches: 5. The CDR3 region has the DNA TGTGCCAGCAGTTTAGCGGTGGGACAGGGTAAAGCTTTCTTT. Translation gives CASSLAVGQGKAFF.

This clonotype was found a few times. This rearrangement joins TRBV29-1 to TRBJ2-3; 15 bases map to TRBD2. Trimming at V came to 0 bases and at J to 4 bases, leaving 11 bases not matched to a gene. The germline V gene has CDR1 SQVTM and CDR2 ANQGSEA. This CDR3 is 19 amino acids long. CDR3 residues: CSVEDQWTSGGAASDTQYF. The CDR3 nucleotides read TGCAGCGTTGAAGATCAATGGACTAGCGGGGGGGCCGCATCAGATACGCAGTATTTT.